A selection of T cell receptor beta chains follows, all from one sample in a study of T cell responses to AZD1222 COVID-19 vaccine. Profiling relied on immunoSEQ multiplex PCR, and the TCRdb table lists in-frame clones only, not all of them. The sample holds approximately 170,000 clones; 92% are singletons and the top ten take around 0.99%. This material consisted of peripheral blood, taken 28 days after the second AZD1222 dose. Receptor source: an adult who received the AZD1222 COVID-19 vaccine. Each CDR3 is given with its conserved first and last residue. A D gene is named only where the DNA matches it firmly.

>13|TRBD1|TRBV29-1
CSVYRGRIETQYF
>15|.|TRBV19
CASTPDSPVNYGYTF
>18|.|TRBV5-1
CASSSRPDAGTPGNTIYF
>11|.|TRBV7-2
CASSYTDTQYF
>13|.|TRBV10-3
CASAGGGDYGYTF
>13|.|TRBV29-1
CSVVAGRDYEQYF
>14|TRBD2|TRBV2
CASTLAGVSYEQYF
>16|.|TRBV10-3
CAISESGGQGYTEAFF
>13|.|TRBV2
CASSELPRNEQFF
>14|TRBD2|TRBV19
CASSGLAGAGELFF
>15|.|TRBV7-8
CASSLLASSHQPQHF
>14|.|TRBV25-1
CASSEGSSGNTIYF
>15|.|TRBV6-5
CASSTAKGMNTEAFF
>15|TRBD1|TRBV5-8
CASSQGVLSTDTQYF
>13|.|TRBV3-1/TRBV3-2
CASSPLTGNTIYF
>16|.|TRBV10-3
CAISGPSVSGNTEAFF
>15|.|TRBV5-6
CASSLARGKNQPQHF
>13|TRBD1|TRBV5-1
CASRETGGYGYTF